This TCR beta chain was recorded in a study of cytomegalovirus exposure and HLA in healthy donors. Study-level points and caveats: It was confirmed in vitro that a few of the CMV-associated chains were specific for CMV antigens. CMV serostatus was the sole immune exposure data available.

A remark on this clone: Its antigen is as yet unknown.

13 Jbeta primers and 60 Vbeta primers were used for the PCR. The method was immunoSEQ multiplex PCR; TCRdb's version includes in-frame clones alone and lacks a portion of them. The table records under 65,000 clones, over 60% of them present only once. The CDR3 is made up of 13 amino acids. Though nominally healthy at sampling, donors likely had unrecorded immune exposures. The receptor was derived from a man aged 30-40 years in good health and CMV-seropositive. Material for sequencing was PBMCs. The chain couples TRBV21-1 to TRBJ1-1; TRBD1 was called by the table and not checked on the DNA. TRBV21-1 is reported as a pseudogene. CDR3 sequence reads: CASSQGSRAEAFF. The CDR3, as DNA: TGTGCCAGCAGCCAGGGAAGCCGGGCTGAAGCTTTCTTT.